This record covers a single TCR beta chain. Its antigen is not identified. The data belong to a study of PD-1 blockade in classical Hodgkin lymphoma. Regarding the study as a whole: By C4D1, CD4+ diversity increased significantly, especially in complete responders. At baseline, newly diagnosed patients reportedly showed less TCR diversity than healthy donors. Those achieving complete response showed baseline diversity like newly diagnosed patients.

All the patients suffered relapse after autologous stem cell transplantation, and brentuximab vedotin exposure differed. Classification of best responses gave complete response, partial response or progressive disease. Data came from immunoSEQ multiplex PCR; TCRdb stores just in-frame clones and leaves some out. The sample consists of approximately 24,000 clones, around 80% of them appearing once. CDR3 length: 17 amino acids. V was pared by 2 bases and J by 4 bases, with 8 bases of the junction left unmatched. Germline values: CDR1 SGHAT, CDR2 FQNNGV. The clonotype comes from a human donor with classical Hodgkin lymphoma. This chain uses TRBV11-2 with TRBJ2-1; 10 bases are shared with TRBD2. The sample here was peripheral blood mononuclear cells (PBMCs), taken before the second cycle of nivolumab. The CDR3 DNA follows: TGTGCCAGCAGCTTATCCGCACTAGCGGGGAGATACAATGAGCAGTTCTTC. This translates into CASSLSALAGRYNEQFF.